These T cell receptor beta chains were read from a single sample in a study of blood T cells in healthy people across ages. Via MiXCR, TCRdb re-called the 5' RACE reads, giving one row per CDR3 protein. The sample shows around 690,000 distinct CDR3 sequences, around three fifths of them seen only once. The sample consisted of blood. The receptors were sampled from a man aged 55 to 70 in good health. The CDR3 runs from the conserved cysteine through the conserved F or W. The order of the fields is V gene, D gene, clone size, J gene, CDR3 protein, CDR3 DNA. The D gene is left open where the match is weak. Clone sizes are given selectively: once, few, many, or a class where the clone is expanded.

TRBV16	TRBD1	few	TRBJ1-2	CASSQSGQGAKYGYTF	TGTGCCAGCAGCCAATCGGGCCAGGGGGCGAAGTATGGCTACACCTTC
TRBV27	TRBD1	NA	TRBJ1-4	CASRGYRGGEKLFF	TGTGCCAGCAGGGGGTACAGGGGAGGGGAAAAACTGTTTTTT
TRBV7-2	TRBD1	few	TRBJ2-7	CASSPMGQGTYEQYF	TGTGCCAGCAGCCCAATGGGACAGGGAACCTACGAGCAGTACTTC
TRBV6-1	NA	NA	TRBJ2-5	CASRAGRSQTQYF	TGTGCCAGCAGGGCGGGACGGTCGCAGACCCAGTACTTC
TRBV15	TRBD2	NA	TRBJ2-1	CATSDVSGGSYNEQFF	TGTGCCACCTCAGACGTTAGCGGGGGGTCATACAATGAGCAGTTCTTC
TRBV29-1	NA	NA	TRBJ2-7	CSVEVAAYEQYF	TGCAGCGTTGAAGTTGCTGCCTACGAGCAGTACTTC
TRBV24-1	TRBD2	few	TRBJ2-5	CAIPGGAGWKTQYF	TGTGCCATTCCGGGAGGGGCAGGGTGGAAGACCCAGTACTTC
TRBV2	TRBD1	NA	TRBJ2-3	CASSVRDSRTDTQYF	TGTGCCAGCAGTGTTCGGGACAGCCGCACAGATACGCAGTATTTT
TRBV4-2	TRBD1	NA	TRBJ1-6	CASSPGQSNSPLHF	TGTGCCAGCAGCCCGGGACAGTCTAATTCACCCCTCCACTTT
TRBV5-1	TRBD2	NA	TRBJ2-1	CASSFRTSGGEQFF	TGCGCCAGCAGCTTCCGGACTAGCGGGGGGGAGCAGTTCTTC
TRBV5-1	NA	NA	TRBJ1-2	CASSEAGLNYGYTF	TGCGCCAGCAGTGAAGCCGGACTGAACTATGGCTACACCTTC
TRBV20-1	NA	NA	TRBJ1-2	CSAPPPGARGYTF	TGCAGTGCTCCACCTCCAGGGGCGCGGGGCTACACCTTC
TRBV20-1	NA	NA	TRBJ1-4	CSASPVTGGARGEKLFF	TGCAGTGCTAGCCCCGTCACGGGAGGGGCCCGCGGGGAAAAACTGTTTTTT
TRBV7-2	NA	few	TRBJ2-3	CASSLVGGLATDTQYF	TGTGCCAGCAGCTTAGTAGGGGGTCTGGCGACAGATACGCAGTATTTT
TRBV5-5	NA	few	TRBJ2-1	CASSSSTAGAQFF	TGTGCCAGCAGCTCGAGCACGGCGGGGGCACAGTTCTTC
TRBV10-3	NA	few	TRBJ2-1	CAIRDTRSSYNEQFF	TGTGCCATCAGGGACACCCGGAGCTCCTACAATGAGCAGTTCTTC
TRBV7-9	NA	few	TRBJ2-7	CASSFPGSYEQYF	TGTGCCAGCAGCTTCCCCGGCTCCTACGAGCAGTACTTC
TRBV7-2	NA	NA	TRBJ1-2	CASSLEEAYGYTF	TGTGCCAGCAGCTTGGAGGAGGCCTATGGCTACACCTTC
TRBV29-1	TRBD2	few	TRBJ2-3	CSWSGGSGDTQYF	TGCAGCTGGAGCGGGGGGTCGGGAGATACGCAGTATTTT
TRBV12-3/TRBV12-4	TRBD2	once	TRBJ2-1	CASRGTSGGSSHNEQFF	TGTGCCAGCAGGGGGACTAGCGGGGGGAGCTCCCACAATGAGCAGTTCTTC
TRBV3-1	TRBD1	NA	TRBJ2-5	CASSQGRQGRQETQYF	TGTGCCAGCAGCCAAGGCCGACAGGGAAGGCAAGAGACCCAGTACTTC
TRBV19	NA	NA	TRBJ1-2	CASSTGRTNYGYTF	TGTGCCAGTAGTACTGGACGGACCAACTATGGCTACACCTTC
TRBV5-1	TRBD1	NA	TRBJ2-6	CASSLTGGTEANVLTF	TGCGCCAGCAGCTTGACAGGGGGCACTGAGGCCAACGTCCTGACTTTC
TRBV25-1	NA	NA	TRBJ1-6	CASGPGAPLHF	TGTGCCAGCGGCCCGGGGGCACCCCTCCACTTT
TRBV3-1	TRBD1	NA	TRBJ2-2	CASSQGQGTGELFF	TGTGCCAGCAGTCAGGGACAGGGGACCGGGGAGCTGTTTTTT
TRBV4-2	TRBD1	few	TRBJ1-1	CASSQVRGQDTEAFF	TGTGCCAGCAGCCAAGTCAGGGGGCAGGATACTGAAGCTTTCTTT
TRBV29-1	NA	NA	TRBJ1-1	CSVEAWGFETEAFF	TGCAGCGTTGAAGCGTGGGGGTTTGAGACTGAAGCTTTCTTT
TRBV5-1	NA	NA	TRBJ2-7	CASSLATGSNEQYF	TGCGCCAGCAGCTTGGCTACAGGGAGCAACGAGCAGTACTTC
TRBV10-3	NA	few	TRBJ1-4	CATQDDNEKLFF	TGTGCCACCCAAGACGATAATGAAAAACTGTTTTTT
TRBV4-2	NA	few	TRBJ2-5	CASSQGVVGGQETQYF	TGTGCCAGCAGCCAAGGGGTCGTGGGGGGCCAAGAGACCCAGTACTTC
TRBV2	NA	NA	TRBJ1-5	CASSEWRSNQPQHF	TGTGCCAGCAGTGAATGGAGGTCCAATCAGCCCCAGCATTTT
TRBV5-1	TRBD2	NA	TRBJ2-1	CASSLEAGVRGEQFF	TGCGCCAGCAGCTTGGAAGCGGGGGTCCGGGGTGAGCAGTTCTTC
TRBV10-3	TRBD2	once	TRBJ2-4	CAISPTGGNIQYF	TGTGCCATCAGTCCGACGGGGGGGAACATTCAGTACTTC
TRBV4-1	NA	few	TRBJ2-7	CASSQPYDEQYF	TGCGCCAGCAGCCAACCGTATGACGAGCAGTACTTC
TRBV5-1	NA	NA	TRBJ2-5	CASSVGRGAQYF	TGCGCCAGCAGTGTTGGTCGGGGAGCCCAGTACTTC
TRBV4-2	NA	few	TRBJ2-1	CASSQEAPSYNEQFF	TGTGCCAGCAGCCAAGAGGCGCCTTCCTACAATGAGCAGTTCTTC
TRBV7-6	NA	NA	TRBJ1-3	CASSPTTAGKPGNTIYF	TGTGCCAGCAGCCCAACCACGGCAGGGAAGCCTGGAAACACCATATATTTT
TRBV5-1	NA	NA	TRBJ1-2	CASSLVDGDYGYTF	TGCGCCAGCAGCTTGGTGGACGGAGACTATGGCTACACCTTC
TRBV7-2	TRBD2	few	TRBJ2-2	CASSLRRRGGTGELFF	TGTGCCAGCAGCTTAAGGAGGCGGGGGGGCACCGGGGAGCTGTTTTTT
TRBV20-1	TRBD1	NA	TRBJ2-1	CSARRDRRINPPIREFF	TGCAGTGCTAGAAGGGACAGGAGAATCAACCCCCCCATCCGGGAGTTCTTC
TRBV29-1	NA	NA	TRBJ2-1	CSVSPEGTYNEQFF	TGCAGCGTGTCGCCGGAGGGGACCTACAATGAGCAGTTCTTC
TRBV29-1	NA	NA	TRBJ1-1	CSVEGGRGRYNTEAFF	TGCAGCGTTGAAGGCGGCAGGGGACGTTATAACACTGAAGCTTTCTTT
TRBV20-1	TRBD1	NA	TRBJ2-7	CSARDPRGSDYEQYF	TGCAGTGCTAGAGATCCCAGGGGGTCGGACTACGAGCAGTACTTC
TRBV6-6	NA	few	TRBJ1-1	CASSGRGTEAFF	TGTGCCAGCAGCGGCAGGGGCACTGAAGCTTTCTTT
TRBV7-2	TRBD1	many	TRBJ1-2	CASSLGQGPHYGYTF	TGTGCCAGCAGCTTAGGACAGGGGCCCCACTATGGCTACACCTTC
TRBV6-1	NA	NA	TRBJ2-2	CASSPGRRNTGELFF	TGTGCCAGCAGCCCCGGACGAAGGAACACCGGGGAGCTGTTTTTT
TRBV20-1	NA	once	TRBJ1-5	CRPAGDQPQHF	TGCAGGCCCGCTGGGGATCAGCCCCAGCATTTT
TRBV18	TRBD1	once	TRBJ1-2	CASSPDRAEGYTF	TGTGCCAGCTCACCGGACAGGGCGGAAGGCTACACCTTC
TRBV24-1	NA	NA	TRBJ2-3	CATSDPRPKQGRDADTQYF	TGTGCCACCAGTGACCCCCGCCCGAAACAGGGGAGGGACGCAGATACGCAGTATTTT
TRBV6-6	TRBD1	NA	TRBJ1-2	CASIPTGAYGYTF	TGTGCCAGCATCCCGACAGGGGCCTATGGCTACACCTTC
TRBV6-6	NA	NA	TRBJ1-4	CASTPRGQEPEKLFF	TGTGCCAGCACCCCTCGAGGTCAAGAGCCTGAAAAACTGTTTTTT
TRBV24-1	TRBD1	NA	TRBJ2-5	CATSETTGKETQYF	TGTGCCACCAGTGAGACGACAGGGAAAGAGACCCAGTACTTC
TRBV20-1	NA	few	TRBJ1-2	CSARATLGADGYTF	TGCAGTGCTAGAGCCACGCTGGGGGCTGATGGCTACACCTTC
TRBV5-1	TRBD1	NA	TRBJ2-1	CASSTATGGNEQFF	TGCGCCAGCAGCACAGCGACAGGGGGAAATGAGCAGTTCTTC